This T cell receptor (beta chain) was retrieved from a study of glioma-infiltrating T cells. Study-level results: Above-expected tissue-blood divergence occurred in all gliomas, most in low-grade ones.

Trimming pared 8 bases from V and 5 bases from J, leaving 13 bases between. This CDR3 has 12 residues. Per the germline V gene, CDR1 is SEHNR and CDR2 is FQNEAQ (reference sequence). Amplification of TCR alpha and beta CDR3 regions from RNA used iRepertoire nested multiplex PCR. TCRdb re-called the multiplex PCR reads through MiXCR, storing one row per CDR3 protein. Of some 90,000 distinct CDR3 sequences in the sample, roughly 37% were seen once. This clonotype was observed at least ten times. The antigen remains undetermined. With a much larger clone just one base away, this may be a read error. Here the CDR3 omits its conserved ending phenylalanine or tryptophan, so a read error is the likely source.

This chain links TRBV7-9 with TRBJ2-7; tentatively, D is TRBD1 (6 bases). The source is a human donor with low-grade glioma or glioblastoma, undergoing nonglioma brain surgery, or in good health (not recorded which). Source material: glioma tissue, nonneoplastic brain tissue, or PBMCs (not recorded which). CDR3 coding DNA: TGTGCCAGCTGCGCGACAGGCAACGAGCAGTACTCC. Its translation: CASCATGNEQYS.